This T cell receptor beta chain was recovered during a study of T cells in Graves' hyperthyroidism and ophthalmopathy. Comment on this clonotype: No antigen is known for it. It may be a read error: a sequence one base away is much more abundant.

Study conclusions and caveats: Ophthalmopathy and stable hyperthyroidism were separated by a 13 V-J model.

RNA transcripts provided the source from which TCR beta CDR3 regions were amplified. First-round RT-PCR targeting the TCR CDR3 was performed with the HTBI primer set. TCRdb re-called the multiplex PCR reads with MiXCR, one entry per CDR3 protein. The table has 600,000 to 900,000 distinct CDR3 sequences, roughly 15% seen once. CDR3 length: 15 residues. V lost 5 bases and J lost 7; bases outside the gene matches: 9. Patients were aged 18 to 65, had disease duration under 2 months, and had newly diagnosed hyperthyroidism. Criteria for exclusion of patients were uncontrolled infection, other autoimmune disease, pregnancy or lactation. Diagnoses were established using clinical symptoms, serum thyroxine and TRAb, thyroid ultrasound and orbital computed tomography.

This chain joins TRBV12-3 or TRBV12-4 and TRBJ2-2, with 8 nucleotides matching TRBD2. The source is a man aged 18 to 30 with Graves' hyperthyroidism. The sample was blood. CDR3 DNA sequence: TGTGCCAGCAGTGGCGGACTAGCAGGATGCGGGGAGCTGTTTTTT. Its translation: CASSGGLAGCGELFF.